This passage covers 12 T cell receptor beta chains from one sample sequenced in a study of graft-versus-host responses after intestinal transplantation. Their antigen targets remain unknown. Libraries were prepared by immunoSEQ multiplex PCR; TCRdb keeps only in-frame clonotypes and omits some of them. The table includes approximately 89,000 clones, 90% to 95% detected once. The sequencing used unstimulated CD8+ T cells sorted from spleen or lymph node cells, collected before transplant. The receptors were sampled from a human donor who was the organ donor for an intestinal transplant.

The chain couples TRBV7-2 to TRBJ2-3, with TRBD1 as a possible D gene (6 bases). The V gene's germline CDR1 is SGHTA and CDR2 FQGNSA. CDR3 length: 15 amino acids. The V end lost 5 bases, the J end lost 0 bases, and 12 bases lay between the germline ends. CDR3 region: CASSILDRSTDTQYF. CDR3 nucleotide sequence: TGTGCCAGCAGCATCCTGGACAGAAGCACAGATACGCAGTATTTT.

V gene TRBV28 combines with J gene TRBJ2-7; D perhaps matches TRBD2 (5 bases). V dropped 3 bases and J dropped 4 bases, with 13 bases sitting between them. Germline V gene lookup returns CDR1 MDHEN and CDR2 SYDVKM. The CDR3 consists of 14 residues. The CDR3 bases are TGTGCCAGCAGTTTTGGGCATACGGGGTACGAGCAGTACTTC. Its translation: CASSFGHTGYEQYF.

The J gene is TRBJ1-1, the V gene TRBV29-1; TRBD1 agrees at 7 bases. This CDR3 contains 13 residues. CDR1 is SQVTM and CDR2 is ANQGSEA in the germline V gene. J was trimmed by 3 bases and V by 6 bases; bases with no gene match: 7. The CDR3 loop is CSVLGGADTEAFF. CDR3 nucleotides: TGCAGCGTCTTAGGGGGCGCGGACACTGAAGCTTTCTTT. Combining the CDR3 with reference TRBV29-1 and TRBJ1-1 gives the whole variable domain SAVISQKPSRDICQRGTSLTIQCQVDSQVTMMFWYRQQPGQSLTLIATANQGSEATYESGFVIDKFPISRPNLTFSTLTVSNMSPEDSSIYLCSVLGGADTEAFFGQGTRLTVV.

This chain links TRBV13 with TRBJ1-4, with no clear D. The CDR3 sequence is 15 residues long. Trimming took 5 bases from V and 0 from J, leaving 10 bases between them. CDR1 is PRHDT and CDR2 is FYEKMQ in the germline V gene (reference sequence). CDR3 nucleotides: TGTGCCAGCAGCGACCGGGATGCAACTAATGAAAAACTGTTTTTT. Encoded protein: CASSDRDATNEKLFF.

The chain has TRBV4-3 and TRBJ2-5, with 10 bases that match TRBD1. Gene TRBJ2-7 matches the end of the DNA better, so the J call may be wrong. Germline V gene lookup returns CDR1 LGHNA and CDR2 YSLEER. CDR3 length: 15 amino acids. The CDR3 region is CASSLGQGTPGEQYF. CDR3 coding DNA: TGCGCCAGCAGCCTGGGACAGGGGACGCCTGGCGAGCAGTACTTC.

The V call is TRBV4-2, the J call TRBJ2-5; maybe TRBD1 (5 bases). This CDR3 is 17 amino acids long. The V gene lost 2 bases and the J gene lost 3 bases, with 19 bases spanning the gap. Germline V gene lookup returns CDR1 LGHNA and CDR2 YNFKEQ. For the CDR3, the DNA is TGTGCCAGCAGCCAACCAAAGGGTAGGGGAAACAAAGAGACCCAGTACTTC. Translated: CASSQPKGRGNKETQYF.

This rearrangement joins TRBV5-6 to TRBJ2-7; the D gene is possibly TRBD2 (5 bases). The CDR3 has 15 amino acids. Trimming left V 0 bases short and J 3 bases short, with 13 bases between. Germline V CDR1 and CDR2: SGHDT, YYEEEE. CDR3 DNA sequence: TGTGCCAGCAGCTTGGATCGGGGTCTCCACTACGAGCAGTACTTC. Translating gives CASSLDRGLHYEQYF.

This sequence joins TRBV14 and TRBJ2-1; possible D gene TRBD2, 5 bases. V lost 4 bases and J lost 4, with 11 bases in between. Germline assignment: CDR1 SGHDN and CDR2 FVKESK. The CDR3 consists of 14 residues. The CDR3 DNA follows: TGTGCCAGCAGCCCTCGATCGGGATACAATGAGCAGTTCTTC. As protein: CASSPRSGYNEQFF.

The sample holds a few counts of this clone. A junction boundary mismatches the germline segment, possibly from a read error. The J gene is TRBJ1-2, the V gene TRBV2; D remains unclear. CDR1 is SNHLY, CDR2 FYNNEI, per germline. CDR3 size: 10 residues. For the CDR3, the DNA is TGTGCCAGCAGTGAAGTGGCGGCCCACTTC. Residues: CASSEVAAHF. The entire variable domain, with the rest obtained from reference TRBV2 and TRBJ1-2, is as follows: EPEVTQTPSHQVTQMGQEVILRCVPISNHLYFYWYRQILGQKVEFLVSFYNNEISEKSEIFDDQFSVERPDGSNFTLKIRSTKLEDSAMYFCASSEVAAHFGSGTRLTVV.

This chain links TRBV2 with TRBJ2-7; the D gene is possibly TRBD2 (7 bases). The CDR3 totals 16 residues. CDR1 and CDR2 from the germline V gene are SNHLY and FYNNEI. V was cut by 3 bases and J by 0 bases, with 15 bases left in between. CDR3 nucleotides: TGTGCCAGCAGTGATCAACAGGGAGGGTTCTCCTACGAGCAGTACTTC. Protein sequence: CASSDQQGGFSYEQYF. Looking up the rest from reference TRBV2 and TRBJ2-7 gives the full variable domain: EPEVTQTPSHQVTQMGQEVILRCVPISNHLYFYWYRQILGQKVEFLVSFYNNEISEKSEIFDDQFSVERPDGSNFTLKIRSTKLEDSAMYFCASSDQQGGFSYEQYFGPGTRLTVT.

This clone was counted a single time. V usage is TRBV7-2 and J usage is TRBJ1-2, with a possible D match to TRBD1 (5 bases). The CDR3 totals 16 residues. The germline V and J ends were trimmed by 3 bases and 3 bases, with 17 bases remaining between them. Germline-derived CDR1 and CDR2 are SGHTA and FQGNSA. CDR3 coding DNA: TGTGCCAGCAGCTTCTCGGGGGGGGATTTCCACTATGGCTACACCTTC. Its translation is CASSFSGGDFHYGYTF.

V is TRBV2 and J is TRBJ2-2; D is possibly TRBD2 (6 bases). CDR3 size: 16 residues. Trimming cost V 7 bases and J 2 bases, with 17 bases left between them. Per the germline V gene, CDR1 is SNHLY and CDR2 is FYNNEI. The CDR3 DNA follows: TGTGCCAGCAACAGGATCTGGGGGGATAACACCGGGGAGCTGTTTTTT. It encodes CASNRIWGDNTGELFF. Full variable domain (missing parts from reference TRBV2 and TRBJ2-2): EPEVTQTPSHQVTQMGQEVILRCVPISNHLYFYWYRQILGQKVEFLVSFYNNEISEKSEIFDDQFSVERPDGSNFTLKIRSTKLEDSAMYFCASNRIWGDNTGELFFGEGSRLTVL.